This entry lists 9 T cell receptor beta chains sequenced from one sample in a study of CDR3 diversity in severe acne. TCRdb independently ran MiXCR on the PCR reads; one entry per CDR3 protein. In the table there are 79,000 or so distinct CDR3 sequences, about half of which are singletons. Material for sequencing was blood. The receptors here all came from a male donor with severe acne vulgaris.

In regard to this clonotype: A much larger clone sits a single nucleotide away, making a read error possible. This sequence joins TRBV20-1 and TRBJ2-1; possible D gene TRBD1, 5 bases. The germline CDR1 and CDR2 sequences are DFQATT and SNEGSKA (reference sequence). The CDR3 runs to 15 residues. V lost 0 bases and J lost 4, with 13 bases in between. CDR3 residues: CSARDLKGQYNEQFF. For the CDR3, the DNA is TGCAGTGCTAGAGATCTCAAGGGGCAGTACAATGAGCAGTTCTTC.

This clonotype has only a few counts. This sequence joins TRBV7-2 and TRBJ2-3; TRBD2 aligns across 13 bases. The CDR3 sequence is 18 residues long. Trimming cost V 2 bases and J 3 bases; bases outside gene matches: 8. From germline, CDR1 is SGHTA and CDR2 FQGNSA. CDR3 in amino acids: CASSLFPLAGGPTDTQYF. The CDR3 DNA follows: TGTGCCAGCAGCTTATTCCCACTAGCGGGAGGGCCAACAGATACGCAGTATTTT. Filled out from reference TRBV7-2 and TRBJ2-3, the complete variable domain reads GAGVSQSPSNKVTEKGKDVELRCDPISGHTALYWYRQSLGQGLEFLIYFQGNSAPDKSGLPSDRFSAERTGGSVSTLTIQRTQQEDSAVYLCASSLFPLAGGPTDTQYFGPGTRLTVL.

To note about this clonotype: It may be a read error: a sequence one base away is much more abundant. V is TRBV7-6 and J is TRBJ1-2, with 11 positions matching TRBD1. CDR1 SGHVS and CDR2 FNYEAQ come from the germline V gene. Trimming cost V 5 bases and J 6 bases; bases outside gene matches: 11. CDR3 length equals 16 residues. The CDR3 loop is CASSPEVGTGGNGYTF. In DNA, the CDR3 is TGTGCCAGCAGCCCGGAAGTCGGGACAGGGGGGAATGGCTACACCTTC.

This clonotype appeared many times. The V call is TRBV29-1, the J call TRBJ2-1; no definite D call. The germline V and J ends were trimmed by 2 bases and 8 bases, with 13 bases remaining between them. The CDR3 is made up of 13 amino acids. The germline CDR1 and CDR2 sequences are SQVTM and ANQGSEA. CDR3 loop: CSVEFGRVDEQFF. The CDR3, as DNA: TGCAGCGTTGAATTTGGGCGTGTGGATGAGCAGTTCTTC.

V gene TRBV19 combines with J gene TRBJ2-2; no definite D call. Germline V gene data show CDR1 as LNHDA and CDR2 as SQIVND (reference sequence). V lost 8 bases and J 6 bases, leaving 16 bases between the germline ends. The CDR3 runs 14 residues. For the CDR3, the DNA is TGTGCCAGTCGAGAGACAAGTAACGCCGGGGAGCTGTTTTTT. This gives the protein CASRETSNAGELFF.

CDR3 protein: CSARRGSTGELFF. In DNA, the CDR3 is TGCAGTGCTAGAAGGGGATCCACCGGGGAGCTGTTTTTT. The genes are TRBV20-1 and TRBJ2-2; possible D gene TRBD1, 5 bases. Trimming shortened V by 2 bases and J by 4 bases, and 8 bases separated the two germline ends. The CDR3 has 13 amino acids. Per the germline V gene, CDR1 is DFQATT and CDR2 is SNEGSKA (reference sequence).

This clonotype was detected only a few times. The chain recombines TRBV28 with TRBJ2-7; D is undetermined. V lost 4 bases, J lost 3 bases, and 16 bases lay in between. Germline CDR1 reads MDHEN; CDR2 reads SYDVKM. CDR3 length equals 15 residues. DNA for the CDR3: TGTGCCAGCAGTTCCCCGAGCTACCCAGACTACGAGCAGTACTTC. Amino acids: CASSSPSYPDYEQYF.

About this clonotype: A much more abundant neighbour one base away suggests this may be a read error. V gene TRBV4-1 combines with J gene TRBJ2-7, with 7 bases that match TRBD2. The CDR3 totals 13 residues. Germline V lookup: CDR1 MGHRA, CDR2 YSYEKL. The CDR3 is CVPGLSNSYEQYF. The CDR3 DNA is TGCGTCCCGGGACTATCGAACTCCTACGAGCAGTACTTC.

This rearrangement joins TRBV29-1 to TRBJ1-1; unclear D gene. Deletions cut 2 bases from V and 5 bases from J, with 18 bases between. The CDR3 totals 15 residues. Per the germline V gene, CDR1 is SQVTM and CDR2 is ANQGSEA. The CDR3 coding sequence is TGCAGCGTTGAATCTTCGGCAGATCGGGGTACTGAAGCTTTCTTT. Its translation is CSVESSADRGTEAFF.